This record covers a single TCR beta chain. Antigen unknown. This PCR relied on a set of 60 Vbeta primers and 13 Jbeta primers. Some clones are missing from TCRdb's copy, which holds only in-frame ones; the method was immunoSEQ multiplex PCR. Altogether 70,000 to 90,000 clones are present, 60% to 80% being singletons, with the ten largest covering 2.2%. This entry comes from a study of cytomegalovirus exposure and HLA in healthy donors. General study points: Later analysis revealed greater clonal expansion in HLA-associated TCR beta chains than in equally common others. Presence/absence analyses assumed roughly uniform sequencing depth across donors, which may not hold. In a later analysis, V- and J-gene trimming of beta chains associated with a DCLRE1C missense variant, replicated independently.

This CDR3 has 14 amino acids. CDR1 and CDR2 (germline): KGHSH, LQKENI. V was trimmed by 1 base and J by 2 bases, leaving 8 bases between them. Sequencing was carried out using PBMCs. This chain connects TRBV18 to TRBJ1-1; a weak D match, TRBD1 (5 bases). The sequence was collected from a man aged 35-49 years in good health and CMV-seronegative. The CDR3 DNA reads TGTGCCAGCTCACCACAGGGGTATAACACTGAAGCTTTCTTT. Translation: CASSPQGYNTEAFF.